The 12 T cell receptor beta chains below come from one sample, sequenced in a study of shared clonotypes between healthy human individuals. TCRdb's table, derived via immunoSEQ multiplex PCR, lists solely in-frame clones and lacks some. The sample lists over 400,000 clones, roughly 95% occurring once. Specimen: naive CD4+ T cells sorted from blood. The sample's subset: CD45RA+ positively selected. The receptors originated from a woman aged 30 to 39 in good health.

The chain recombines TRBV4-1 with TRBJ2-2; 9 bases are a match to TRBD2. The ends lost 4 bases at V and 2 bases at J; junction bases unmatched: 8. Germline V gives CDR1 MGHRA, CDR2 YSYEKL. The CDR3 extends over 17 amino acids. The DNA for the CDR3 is TGCGCCAGCAGCCTCAACCGACTAGCGGTTAACACCGGGGAGCTGTTTTTT. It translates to CASSLNRLAVNTGELFF.

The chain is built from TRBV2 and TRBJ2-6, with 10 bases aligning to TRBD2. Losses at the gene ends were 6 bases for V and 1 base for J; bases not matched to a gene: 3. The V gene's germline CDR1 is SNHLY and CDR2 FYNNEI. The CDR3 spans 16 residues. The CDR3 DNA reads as TGTGCCAGCAGGCTAGCGGGAGTATCTGGGGCCAACGTCCTGACTTTC. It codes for CASRLAGVSGANVLTF. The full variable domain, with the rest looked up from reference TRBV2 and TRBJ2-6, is EPEVTQTPSHQVTQMGQEVILRCVPISNHLYFYWYRQILGQKVEFLVSFYNNEISEKSEIFDDQFSVERPDGSNFTLKIRSTKLEDSAMYFCASRLAGVSGANVLTFGAGSRLTVL.

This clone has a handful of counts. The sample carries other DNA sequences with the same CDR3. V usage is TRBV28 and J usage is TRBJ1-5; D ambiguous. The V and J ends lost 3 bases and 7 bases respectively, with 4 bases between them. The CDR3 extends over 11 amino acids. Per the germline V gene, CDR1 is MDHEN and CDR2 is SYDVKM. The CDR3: CASSFGQPQHF. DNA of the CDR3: TGTGCCAGCAGTTTTGGGCAGCCCCAGCATTTT.

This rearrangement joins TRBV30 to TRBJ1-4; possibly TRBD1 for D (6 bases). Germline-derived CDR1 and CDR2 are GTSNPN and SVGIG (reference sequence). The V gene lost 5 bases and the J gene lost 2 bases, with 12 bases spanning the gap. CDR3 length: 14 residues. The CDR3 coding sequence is TGTGCCTGGGAACCCACAGGGACTAATGAAAAACTGTTTTTT. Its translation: CAWEPTGTNEKLFF.

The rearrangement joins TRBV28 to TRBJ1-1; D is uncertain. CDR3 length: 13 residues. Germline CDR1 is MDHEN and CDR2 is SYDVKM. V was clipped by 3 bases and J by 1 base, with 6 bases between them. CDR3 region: CASSFLTNTEAFF. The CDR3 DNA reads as TGTGCCAGCAGTTTTCTCACGAACACTGAAGCTTTCTTT. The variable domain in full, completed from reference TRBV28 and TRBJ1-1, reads DVKVTQSSRYLVKRTGEKVFLECVQDMDHENMFWYRQDPGLGLRLIYFSYDVKMKEKGDIPEGYSVSREKKERFSLILESASTNQTSMYLCASSFLTNTEAFFGQGTRLTVV.

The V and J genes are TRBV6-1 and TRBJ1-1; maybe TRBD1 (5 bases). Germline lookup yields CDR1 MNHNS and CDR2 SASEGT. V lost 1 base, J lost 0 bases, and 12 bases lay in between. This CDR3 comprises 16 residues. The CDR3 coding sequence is TGTGCCAGCAGTGAAGGAGGGGCAGACTTGAACACTGAAGCTTTCTTT. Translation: CASSEGGADLNTEAFF.

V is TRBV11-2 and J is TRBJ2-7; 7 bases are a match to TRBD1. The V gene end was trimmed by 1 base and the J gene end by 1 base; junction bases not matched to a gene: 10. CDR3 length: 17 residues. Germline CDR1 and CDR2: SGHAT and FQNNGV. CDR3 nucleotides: TGTGCCAGCAGCTTAGGAGTCAGGGGGTATAGGTCCTACGAGCAGTACTTC. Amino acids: CASSLGVRGYRSYEQYF.

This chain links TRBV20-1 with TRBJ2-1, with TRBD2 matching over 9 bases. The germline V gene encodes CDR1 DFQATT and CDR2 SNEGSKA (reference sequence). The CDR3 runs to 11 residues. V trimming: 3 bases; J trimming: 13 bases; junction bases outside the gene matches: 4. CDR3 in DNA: TGCAGTGCTAGGTTGCTAGCGGGACAGTTCTTC. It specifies CSARLLAGQFF.

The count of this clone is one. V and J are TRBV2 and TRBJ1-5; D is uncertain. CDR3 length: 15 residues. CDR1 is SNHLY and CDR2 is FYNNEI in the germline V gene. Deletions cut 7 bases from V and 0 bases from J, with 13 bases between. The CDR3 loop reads CASNGVGFSNQPQHF. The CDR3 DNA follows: TGTGCCAGCAACGGCGTAGGTTTTAGCAATCAGCCCCAGCATTTT.

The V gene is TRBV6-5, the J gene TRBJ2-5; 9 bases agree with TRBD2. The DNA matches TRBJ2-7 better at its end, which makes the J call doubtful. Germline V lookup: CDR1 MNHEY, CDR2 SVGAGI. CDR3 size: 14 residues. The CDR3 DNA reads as TGTGCCCCCTCCCCCCCAAGCGGGAGGTGCGAGCAGTACTTC. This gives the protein CAPSPPSGRCEQYF.

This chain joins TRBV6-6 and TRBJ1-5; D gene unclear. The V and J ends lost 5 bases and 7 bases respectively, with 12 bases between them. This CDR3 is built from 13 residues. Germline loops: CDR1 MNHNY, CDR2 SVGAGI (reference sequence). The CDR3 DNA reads TGTGCCAGCAGTCTGGGAGGCGGACAGCCCCAGCATTTT. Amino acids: CASSLGGGQPQHF.

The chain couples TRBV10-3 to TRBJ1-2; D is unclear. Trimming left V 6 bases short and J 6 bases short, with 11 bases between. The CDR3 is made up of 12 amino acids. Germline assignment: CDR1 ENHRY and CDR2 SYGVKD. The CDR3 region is CAISAGADGYTF. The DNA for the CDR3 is TGTGCCATCAGCGCAGGTGCTGATGGCTACACCTTC.